The sequence of this T cell receptor beta chain was determined in a study of blood T cells in healthy people across ages. Study conclusions and caveats: Unsorted PBMCs blocked a conclusive comparison of naive and antigen-experienced cells. The fall in TCR beta diversity per million T cells was roughly linear with age.

Per sample, a minimum of 7 million PBMCs were isolated. Germline CDR1 DFQATT, CDR2 SNEGSKA (reference sequence). The V segment lost 3 bases and the J segment 2 bases; nucleotides outside the gene matches: 17. The CDR3 contains 19 residues. For this clonotype: Its antigen is not known.

A second PCR, run for about 7 to 11 cycles, used a sample-barcoded 5' primer plus a J-beta primer mix. TCRdb called the 5' RACE reads again in MiXCR, with one record for every CDR3 protein. Of hundreds of thousands of distinct CDR3 sequences listed, around three fifths were seen once; the top ten hold over 30%. The chain joins TRBV20-1 to TRBJ2-7; TRBD1 aligns across 12 bases. Sequenced input: blood. This clonotype was sampled from a man aged 60 to 75 in good health. This chain's CDR3 is CSASPPPGQGALTTYEQYF. The CDR3 DNA reads TGCAGTGCTAGTCCCCCACCGGGACAGGGGGCTTTAACCACCTACGAGCAGTACTTC.